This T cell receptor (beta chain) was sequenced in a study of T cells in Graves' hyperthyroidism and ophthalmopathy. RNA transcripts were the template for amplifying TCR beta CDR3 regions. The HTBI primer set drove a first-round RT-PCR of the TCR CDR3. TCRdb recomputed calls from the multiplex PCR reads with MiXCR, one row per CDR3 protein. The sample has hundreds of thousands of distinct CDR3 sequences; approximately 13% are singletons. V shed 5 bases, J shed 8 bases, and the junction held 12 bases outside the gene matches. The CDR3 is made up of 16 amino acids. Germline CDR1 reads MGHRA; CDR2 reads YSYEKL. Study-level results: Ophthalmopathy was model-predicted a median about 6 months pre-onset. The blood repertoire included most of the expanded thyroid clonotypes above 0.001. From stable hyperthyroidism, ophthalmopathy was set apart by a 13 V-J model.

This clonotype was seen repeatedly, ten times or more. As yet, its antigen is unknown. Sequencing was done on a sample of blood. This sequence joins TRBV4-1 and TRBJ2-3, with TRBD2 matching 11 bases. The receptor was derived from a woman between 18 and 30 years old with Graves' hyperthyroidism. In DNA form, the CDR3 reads TGCGCCAGCAGCAGAACGACTAGCGGGGCCTCCGGTACGCAGTATTTT. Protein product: CASSRTTSGASGTQYF.